The clone carrying this T cell receptor beta chain was recorded once. Other DNA sequences in this specimen translate into the identical CDR3. The record originates from a study of cytomegalovirus exposure and HLA in healthy donors. The PCR made use of 60 Vbeta and 13 Jbeta primers. Generated by immunoSEQ multiplex PCR, the TCRdb table keeps only in-frame clones and is missing some. The data contain about 190,000 clones, approximately 84% of them singletons. Per the germline V gene, CDR1 is WNHNN and CDR2 is SYGVQD (reference sequence). The V and J ends lost 3 bases and 6 bases, in that order; junction bases with no gene match: 6. This CDR3 region has 14 residues.

The gene calls are TRBV10-1 and TRBJ2-3; 7 nucleotides agree with TRBD2. The sequence was obtained from a man aged 50 or older in good health and CMV-seronegative. Sequenced: PBMCs. CDR3 nucleotides: TGCGCCAGCAGTGATGCAGGGAGGGCGGATACGCAGTATTTT. Encoded protein: CASSDAGRADTQYF.